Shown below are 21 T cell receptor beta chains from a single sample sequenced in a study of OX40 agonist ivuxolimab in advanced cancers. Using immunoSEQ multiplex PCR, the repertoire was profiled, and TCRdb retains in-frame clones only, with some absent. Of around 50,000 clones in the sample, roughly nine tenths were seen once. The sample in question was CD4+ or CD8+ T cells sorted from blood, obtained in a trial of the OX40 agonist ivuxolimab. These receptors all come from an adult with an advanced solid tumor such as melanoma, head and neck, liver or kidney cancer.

The CDR3 is CASSRTGTDSYEQYF. Here the CDR3 DNA reads TGCGCCAGCAGCCGAACGGGGACAGACTCCTACGAGCAGTACTTC. The V gene is TRBV4-1, the J gene TRBJ2-7; 7 nucleotides agree with TRBD1. Trimming removed 4 bases from V and 0 bases from J; junction bases left unmatched: 6. The CDR3 totals 15 residues. CDR1 is MGHRA and CDR2 is YSYEKL in the germline V gene.

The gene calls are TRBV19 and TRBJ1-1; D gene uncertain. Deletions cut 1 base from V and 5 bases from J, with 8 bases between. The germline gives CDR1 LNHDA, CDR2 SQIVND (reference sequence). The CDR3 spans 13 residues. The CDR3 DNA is TGTGCCAGTAGTATAGTCCGGGGAACTGAAGCTTTCTTT. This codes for CASSIVRGTEAFF.

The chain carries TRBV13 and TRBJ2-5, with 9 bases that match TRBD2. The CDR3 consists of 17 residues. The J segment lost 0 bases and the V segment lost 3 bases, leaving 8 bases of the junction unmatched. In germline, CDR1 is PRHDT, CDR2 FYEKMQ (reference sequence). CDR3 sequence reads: CASSFILREGDQETQYF. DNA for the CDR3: TGTGCCAGCAGCTTTATCTTGCGGGAGGGCGACCAAGAGACCCAGTACTTC.

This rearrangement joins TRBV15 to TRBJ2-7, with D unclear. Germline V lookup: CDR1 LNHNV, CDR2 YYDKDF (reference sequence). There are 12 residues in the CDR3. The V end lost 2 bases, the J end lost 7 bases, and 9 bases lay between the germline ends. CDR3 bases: TGTGCCACCAGCAGATCCGAAGGGGAGCAGTACTTC. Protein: CATSRSEGEQYF.

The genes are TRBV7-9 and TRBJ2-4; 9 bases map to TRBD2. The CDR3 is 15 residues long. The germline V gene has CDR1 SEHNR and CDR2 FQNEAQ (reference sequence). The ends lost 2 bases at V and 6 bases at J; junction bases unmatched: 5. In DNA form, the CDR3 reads TGTGCCAGCAGCTTATCCCTAGCGGGGATAAACATTCAGTACTTC. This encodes CASSLSLAGINIQYF.

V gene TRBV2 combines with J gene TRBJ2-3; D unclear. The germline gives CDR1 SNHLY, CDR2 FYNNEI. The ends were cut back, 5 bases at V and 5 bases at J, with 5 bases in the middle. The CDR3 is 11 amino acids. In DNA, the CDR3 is TGTGCCAGCAGTTGGAGAGATACGCAGTATTTT. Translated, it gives CASSWRDTQYF.

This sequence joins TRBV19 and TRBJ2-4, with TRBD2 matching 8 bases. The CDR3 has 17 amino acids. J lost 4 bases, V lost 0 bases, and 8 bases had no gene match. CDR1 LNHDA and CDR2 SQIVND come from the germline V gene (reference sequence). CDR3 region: CASSIDAASGLKNIQYF. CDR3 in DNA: TGTGCCAGTAGTATAGATGCGGCTAGCGGGTTGAAAAACATTCAGTACTTC.

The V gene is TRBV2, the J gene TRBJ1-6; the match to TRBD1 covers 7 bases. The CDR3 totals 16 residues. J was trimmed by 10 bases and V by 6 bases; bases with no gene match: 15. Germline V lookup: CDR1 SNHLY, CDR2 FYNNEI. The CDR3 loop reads CASSQMGTAAWSPLHF. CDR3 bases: TGTGCCAGCAGCCAAATGGGGACAGCCGCGTGGTCACCCCTCCACTTT. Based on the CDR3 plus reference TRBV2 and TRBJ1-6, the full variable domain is EPEVTQTPSHQVTQMGQEVILRCVPISNHLYFYWYRQILGQKVEFLVSFYNNEISEKSEIFDDQFSVERPDGSNFTLKIRSTKLEDSAMYFCASSQMGTAAWSPLHFGNGTRLTVT.

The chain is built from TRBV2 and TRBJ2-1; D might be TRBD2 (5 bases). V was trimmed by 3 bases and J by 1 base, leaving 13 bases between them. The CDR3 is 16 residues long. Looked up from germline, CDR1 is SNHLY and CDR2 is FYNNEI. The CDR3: CASSDVGSLSYNEQFF. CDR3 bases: TGTGCCAGCAGTGATGTGGGGAGTTTATCCTACAATGAGCAGTTCTTC.

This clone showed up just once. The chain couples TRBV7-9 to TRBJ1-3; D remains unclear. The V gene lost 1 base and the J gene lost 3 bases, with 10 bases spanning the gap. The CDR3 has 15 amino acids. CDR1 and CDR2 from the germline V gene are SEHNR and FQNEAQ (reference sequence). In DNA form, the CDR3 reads TGTGCCAGCAGCTTAGGCTCCGGGGATGGAAACACCATATATTTT. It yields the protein CASSLGSGDGNTIYF.

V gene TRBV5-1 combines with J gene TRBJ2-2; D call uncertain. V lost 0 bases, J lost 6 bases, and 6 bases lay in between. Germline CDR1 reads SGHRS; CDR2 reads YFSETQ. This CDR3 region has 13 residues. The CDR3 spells CASSLALSGELFF. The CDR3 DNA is TGCGCCAGCAGCTTGGCACTTTCCGGGGAGCTGTTTTTT.

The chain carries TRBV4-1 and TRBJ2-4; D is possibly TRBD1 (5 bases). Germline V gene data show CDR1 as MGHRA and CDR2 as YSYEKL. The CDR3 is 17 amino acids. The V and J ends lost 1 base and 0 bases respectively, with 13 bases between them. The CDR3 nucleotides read TGCGCCAGCAGCCAAGGCTTACGACAGCTAGCCAAAAACATTCAGTACTTC. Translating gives CASSQGLRQLAKNIQYF.

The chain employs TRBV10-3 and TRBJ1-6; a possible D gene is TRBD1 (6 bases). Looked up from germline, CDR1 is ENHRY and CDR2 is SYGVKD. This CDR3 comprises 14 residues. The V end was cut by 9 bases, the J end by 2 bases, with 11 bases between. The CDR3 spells CAIGRQAYNSPLHF. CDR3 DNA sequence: TGTGCCATTGGAAGACAGGCCTATAATTCACCCCTCCACTTT.

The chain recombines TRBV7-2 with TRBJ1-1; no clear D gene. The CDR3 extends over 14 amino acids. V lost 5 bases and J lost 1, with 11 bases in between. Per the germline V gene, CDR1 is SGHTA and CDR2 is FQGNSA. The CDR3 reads CASSPEAGNTEAFF. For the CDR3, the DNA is TGTGCCAGCAGCCCGGAGGCAGGGAACACTGAAGCTTTCTTT.

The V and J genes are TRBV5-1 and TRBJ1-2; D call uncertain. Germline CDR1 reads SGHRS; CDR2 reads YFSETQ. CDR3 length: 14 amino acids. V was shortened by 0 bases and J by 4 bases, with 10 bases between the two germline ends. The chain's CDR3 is CASSLERSVYGYTF. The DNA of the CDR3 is TGCGCCAGCAGCTTGGAGCGGTCGGTCTATGGCTACACCTTC. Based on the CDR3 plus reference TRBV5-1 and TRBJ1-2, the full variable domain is KAGVTQTPRYLIKTRGQQVTLSCSPISGHRSVSWYQQTPGQGLQFLFEYFSETQRNKGNFPGRFSGRQFSNSRSEMNVSTLELGDSALYLCASSLERSVYGYTFGSGTRLTVV.

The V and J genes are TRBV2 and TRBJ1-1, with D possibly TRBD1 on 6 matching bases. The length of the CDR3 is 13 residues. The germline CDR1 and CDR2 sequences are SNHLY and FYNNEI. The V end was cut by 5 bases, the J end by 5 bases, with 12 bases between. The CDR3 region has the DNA TGTGCCAGCAGTTGGGGGGCTTGGACTGAAGCTTTCTTT. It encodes CASSWGAWTEAFF.

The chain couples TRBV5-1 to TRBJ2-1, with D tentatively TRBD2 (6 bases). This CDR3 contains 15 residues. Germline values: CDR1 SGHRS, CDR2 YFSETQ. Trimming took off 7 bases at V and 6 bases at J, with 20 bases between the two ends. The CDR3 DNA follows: TGCGCCAGCTCAGAGCGGGCCCCCCGGGGCAATGAGCAGTTCTTC. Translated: CASSERAPRGNEQFF.

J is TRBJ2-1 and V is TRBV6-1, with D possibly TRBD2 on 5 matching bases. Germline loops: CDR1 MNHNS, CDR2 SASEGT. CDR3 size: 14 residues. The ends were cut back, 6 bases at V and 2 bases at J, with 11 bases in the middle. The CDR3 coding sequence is TGTGCCAGCAGGCTAGCAATGACCTACAATGAGCAGTTCTTC. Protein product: CASRLAMTYNEQFF.

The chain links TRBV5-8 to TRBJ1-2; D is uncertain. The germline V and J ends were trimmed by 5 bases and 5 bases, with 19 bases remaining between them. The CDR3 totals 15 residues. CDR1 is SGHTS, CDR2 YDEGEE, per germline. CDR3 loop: CASRPDGAGPYGYTF. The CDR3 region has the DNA TGTGCCAGCAGGCCCGACGGAGCCGGCCCTTATGGCTACACCTTC.

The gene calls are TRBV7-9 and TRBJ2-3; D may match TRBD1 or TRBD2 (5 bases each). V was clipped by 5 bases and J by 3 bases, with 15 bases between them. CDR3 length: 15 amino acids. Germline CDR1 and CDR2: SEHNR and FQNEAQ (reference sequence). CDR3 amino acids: CASSNRDGGTDTQYF. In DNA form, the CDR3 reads TGTGCCAGCAGCAACCGGGACGGAGGAACAGATACGCAGTATTTT.

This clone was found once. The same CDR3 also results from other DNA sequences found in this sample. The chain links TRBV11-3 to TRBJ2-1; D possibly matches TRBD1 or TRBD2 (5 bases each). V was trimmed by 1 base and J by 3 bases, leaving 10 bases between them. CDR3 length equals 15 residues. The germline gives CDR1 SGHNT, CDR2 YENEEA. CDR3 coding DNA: TGTGCCAGCAGCTTAGGAGGGGCCGACTACAATGAGCAGTTCTTC. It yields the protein CASSLGGADYNEQFF.